What follows describes a single T cell receptor (beta chain). Its antigen is as yet unknown. The CDR3 totals 16 residues. The J segment lost 6 bases and the V segment lost 5 bases, leaving 12 bases of the junction unmatched. CDR1 is LGHDT and CDR2 is YNNKEL in the germline V gene (reference sequence). The entry originates in a study of T cell responses to AZD1222 COVID-19 vaccine. Study-level results: Vaccine-associated CD4 TCRs ranged over spike, dominating at 160-218 and 743-854.

Here immunoSEQ multiplex PCR was the method, and the copy in TCRdb shows in-frame clones only, minus some. The sample holds under 120,000 clones, 87% seen once. The origin of this receptor is an adult who received the AZD1222 COVID-19 vaccine. Sequencing was performed on peripheral blood, taken 28 days after the second AZD1222 dose. This chain joins TRBV3-1 (or the pseudogene TRBV3-2) and TRBJ1-2, with 10 bases lining up with TRBD1. The CDR3, as DNA: TGTGCCAGCAGCTACGGACAGGGGGGCGAGATGAATGGCTACACCTTC. Translated, it gives CASSYGQGGEMNGYTF.